This TCR beta chain was identified during a study of CD8 T cells in ankylosing spondylitis (dated by TCRdb to 2016 to 2017). About the full investigation: To find TCR variants linked to disease, the study profiled T cell receptor beta repertoires in ankylosing spondylitis patients and healthy donors. The whole study cohort included some 100 healthy donors and 25 or so ankylosing spondylitis patients. Samples of peripheral blood were taken, and for ankylosing spondylitis patients, synovial fluid was collected as well.

For this clonotype: No antigen is known for it. Qualities for individual bases were not recorded, and no much larger clone is one base off.

The full study reports these points: Blood from ankylosing spondylitis patients appeared to be characterized by a TCR beta motif composed of roughly eight highly homologous amino acid variants. A CD8+ phenotype was shown by the disease-linked clones, which were found at relatively low frequencies in peripheral blood. Some motif variants had previously been reported in the synovial fluid and blood of reactive arthritis patients, which suggests shared mechanisms of disease initiation. According to the report, matched synovial fluid samples from ankylosing spondylitis patients were significantly enriched for the disease-linked clones.

Sequencing used an Illumina HiSeq 2500. Quantitative 5'-RACE with molecular barcodes was used to prepare TCR beta libraries. Processing in the source paper ran as follows. To identify disease-linked TCR variants, a new computational method was used, one built on a probabilistic model of VDJ rearrangement. Using fastp trimming at Q25 and MiXCR clonotype assembly, TCRdb reanalyzed the public sequencing data and kept in-frame beta chains. Here each entry gathers all rows of one CDR3 protein and keeps the most common genes and DNA. The V and J calls here are based on TCRdb, not the publication. The sample data list around 91,000 distinct CDR3 sequences, and roughly 10% of these were observed just once. The top ten hold approximately 29% of the sample. Trimming takes 7 bases off V and 11 bases off J; junction bases not matched to a gene: 17. The germline V gene (reference sequence) provides CDR1 DFQATT and CDR2 SNEGSKA. There are 15 amino acids in the CDR3, from cysteine to phenylalanine inclusive. Only CDR3 DNA remains: 45 bases, in frame from the first base.

The origin of this receptor is a male donor with ankylosing spondylitis. Rearrangement joined TRBV20-1 to TRBJ1-5, and 10 junctional nucleotides match TRBD1. The specimen was blood, either unsorted or a sorted T cell fraction (not recorded which). The DNA reads as follows: TGCAGTGTACAGGACAGGGGGGCACGAGGGTCTTCCCAGCATTTT. The translation is CSVQDRGARGSSQHF.